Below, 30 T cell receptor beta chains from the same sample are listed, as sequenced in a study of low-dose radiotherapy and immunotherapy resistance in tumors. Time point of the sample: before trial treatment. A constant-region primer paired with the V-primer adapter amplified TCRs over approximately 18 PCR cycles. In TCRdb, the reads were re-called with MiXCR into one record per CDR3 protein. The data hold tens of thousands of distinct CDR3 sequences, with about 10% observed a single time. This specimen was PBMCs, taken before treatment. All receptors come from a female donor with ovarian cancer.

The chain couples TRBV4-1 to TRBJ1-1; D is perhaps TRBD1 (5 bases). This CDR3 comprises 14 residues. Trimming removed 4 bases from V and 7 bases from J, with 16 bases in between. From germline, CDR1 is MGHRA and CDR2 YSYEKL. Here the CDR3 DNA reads TGCGCCAGCAGCCCGGGGCTCAGGGACGGTGAAGCTTTCTTT. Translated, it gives CASSPGLRDGEAFF.

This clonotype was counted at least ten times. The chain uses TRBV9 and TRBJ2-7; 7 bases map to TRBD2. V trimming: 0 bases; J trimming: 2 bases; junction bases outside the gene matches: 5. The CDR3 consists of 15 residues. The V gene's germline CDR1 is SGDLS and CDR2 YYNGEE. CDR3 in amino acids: CASSVEGLPPYEQYF. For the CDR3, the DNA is TGTGCCAGCAGCGTAGAGGGACTACCTCCCTACGAGCAGTACTTC.

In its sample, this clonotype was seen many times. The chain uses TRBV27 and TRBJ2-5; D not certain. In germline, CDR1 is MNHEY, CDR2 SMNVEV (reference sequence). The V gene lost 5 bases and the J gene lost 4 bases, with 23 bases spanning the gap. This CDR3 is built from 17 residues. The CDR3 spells CASSPTPESWVLETQYF. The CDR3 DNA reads TGTGCCAGCAGTCCTACACCTGAGAGTTGGGTACTAGAGACCCAGTACTTC.

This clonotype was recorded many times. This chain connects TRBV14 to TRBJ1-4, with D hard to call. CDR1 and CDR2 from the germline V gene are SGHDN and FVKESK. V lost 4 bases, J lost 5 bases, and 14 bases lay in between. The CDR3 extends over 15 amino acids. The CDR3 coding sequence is TGTGCCAGCAGCCGTAACCGGGGAGGGAATGAAAAACTGTTTTTT. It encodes CASSRNRGGNEKLFF.

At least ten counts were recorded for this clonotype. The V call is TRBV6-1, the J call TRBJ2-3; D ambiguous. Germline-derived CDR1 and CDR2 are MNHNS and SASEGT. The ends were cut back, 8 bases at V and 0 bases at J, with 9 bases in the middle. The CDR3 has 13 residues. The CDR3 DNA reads TGTGCCAGCCGGGTAACTAGCACAGATACGCAGTATTTT. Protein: CASRVTSTDTQYF.

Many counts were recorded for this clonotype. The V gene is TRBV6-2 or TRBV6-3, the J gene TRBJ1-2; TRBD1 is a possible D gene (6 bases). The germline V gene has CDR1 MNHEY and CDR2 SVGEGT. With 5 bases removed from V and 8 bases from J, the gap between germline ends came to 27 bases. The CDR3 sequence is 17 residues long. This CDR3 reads CASSRAWTETSQGGYTF. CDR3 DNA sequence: TGTGCCAGCAGTAGGGCCTGGACAGAAACTTCCCAGGGGGGCTACACCTTC.

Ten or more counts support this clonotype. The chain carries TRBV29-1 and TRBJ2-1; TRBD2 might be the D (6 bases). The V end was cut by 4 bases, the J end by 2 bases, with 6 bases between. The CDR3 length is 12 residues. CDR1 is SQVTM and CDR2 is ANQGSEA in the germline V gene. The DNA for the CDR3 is TGCAGCGTTGTAGCGGCCTACAATGAGCAGTTCTTC. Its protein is CSVVAAYNEQFF.

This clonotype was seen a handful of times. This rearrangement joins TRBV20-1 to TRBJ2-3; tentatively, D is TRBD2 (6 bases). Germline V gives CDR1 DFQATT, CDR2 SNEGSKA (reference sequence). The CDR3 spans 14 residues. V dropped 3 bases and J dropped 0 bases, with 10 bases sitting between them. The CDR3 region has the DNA TGCAGTGCTAGCGGGGGTGCTAGCACAGATACGCAGTATTTT. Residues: CSASGGASTDTQYF.

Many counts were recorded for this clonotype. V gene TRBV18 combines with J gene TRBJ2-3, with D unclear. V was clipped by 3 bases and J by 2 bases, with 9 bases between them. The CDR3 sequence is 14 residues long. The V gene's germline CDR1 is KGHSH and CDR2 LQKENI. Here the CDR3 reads CASSPPLSTDTQYF. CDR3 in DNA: TGTGCCAGCTCACCCCCACTGTCCACAGATACGCAGTATTTT.

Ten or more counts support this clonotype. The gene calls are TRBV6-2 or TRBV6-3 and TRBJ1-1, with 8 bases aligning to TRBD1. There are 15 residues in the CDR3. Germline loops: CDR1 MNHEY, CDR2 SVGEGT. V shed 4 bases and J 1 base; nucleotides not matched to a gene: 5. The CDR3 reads CASSSGGQGNTEAFF. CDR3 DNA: TGTGCCAGCAGTTCCGGTGGACAGGGGAACACTGAAGCTTTCTTT.

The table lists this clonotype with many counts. The CDR3 reads CASSVRDNTEAFF. CDR3 bases: TGTGCCAGCAGCGTGAGGGACAACACTGAAGCTTTCTTT. The chain links TRBV9 to TRBJ1-1; possible D gene TRBD1, 5 bases. Trimming removed 2 bases at V and 2 bases at J, with 7 bases between. The CDR3 totals 13 residues. The germline gives CDR1 SGDLS, CDR2 YYNGEE.

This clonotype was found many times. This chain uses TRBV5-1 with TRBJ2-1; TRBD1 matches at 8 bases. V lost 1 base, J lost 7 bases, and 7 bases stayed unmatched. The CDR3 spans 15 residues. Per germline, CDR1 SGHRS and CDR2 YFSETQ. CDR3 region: CASSLRQGAQNEQFF. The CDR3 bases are TGCGCCAGCAGCTTGAGGCAGGGGGCGCAGAATGAGCAGTTCTTC. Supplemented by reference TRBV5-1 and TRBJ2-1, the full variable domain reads KAGVTQTPRYLIKTRGQQVTLSCSPISGHRSVSWYQQTPGQGLQFLFEYFSETQRNKGNFPGRFSGRQFSNSRSEMNVSTLELGDSALYLCASSLRQGAQNEQFFGPGTRLTVL.

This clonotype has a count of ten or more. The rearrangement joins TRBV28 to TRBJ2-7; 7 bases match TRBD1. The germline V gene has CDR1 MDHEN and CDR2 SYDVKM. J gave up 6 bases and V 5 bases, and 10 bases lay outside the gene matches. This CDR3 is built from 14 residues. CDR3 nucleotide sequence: TGTGCCAGCAGTAAGGACAGGACTTTCCGCGAGCAGTACTTC. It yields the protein CASSKDRTFREQYF. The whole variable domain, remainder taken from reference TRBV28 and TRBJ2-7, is DVKVTQSSRYLVKRTGEKVFLECVQDMDHENMFWYRQDPGLGLRLIYFSYDVKMKEKGDIPEGYSVSREKKERFSLILESASTNQTSMYLCASSKDRTFREQYFGPGTRLTVT.

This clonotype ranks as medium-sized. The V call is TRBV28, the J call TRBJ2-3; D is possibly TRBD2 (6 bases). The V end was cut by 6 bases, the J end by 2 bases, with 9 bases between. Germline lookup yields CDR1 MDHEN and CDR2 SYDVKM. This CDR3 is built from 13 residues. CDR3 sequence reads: CASSRDSTDTQYF. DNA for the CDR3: TGTGCCAGCAGCAGGGACTCCACAGATACGCAGTATTTT.

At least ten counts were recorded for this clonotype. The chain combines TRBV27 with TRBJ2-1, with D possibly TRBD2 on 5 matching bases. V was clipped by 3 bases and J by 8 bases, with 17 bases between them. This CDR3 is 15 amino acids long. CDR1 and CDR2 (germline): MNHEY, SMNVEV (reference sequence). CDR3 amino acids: CASSLKPLGIYEQFF. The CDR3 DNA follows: TGTGCCAGCAGTTTGAAGCCACTAGGGATATATGAGCAGTTCTTC.

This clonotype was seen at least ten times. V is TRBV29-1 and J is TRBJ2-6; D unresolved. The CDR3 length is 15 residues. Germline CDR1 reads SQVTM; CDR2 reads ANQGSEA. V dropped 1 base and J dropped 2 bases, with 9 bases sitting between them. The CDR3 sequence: CSVEATDTGANVLTF. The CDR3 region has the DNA TGCAGCGTTGAAGCCACCGACACTGGGGCCAACGTCCTGACTTTC.

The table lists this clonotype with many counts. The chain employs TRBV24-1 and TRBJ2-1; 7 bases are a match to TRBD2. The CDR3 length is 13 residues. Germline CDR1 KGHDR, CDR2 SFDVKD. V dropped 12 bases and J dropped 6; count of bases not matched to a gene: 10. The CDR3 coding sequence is TGTGCCTCCTGTGCGGGAGTAGGCAATGAGCAGTTCTTC. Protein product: CASCAGVGNEQFF.

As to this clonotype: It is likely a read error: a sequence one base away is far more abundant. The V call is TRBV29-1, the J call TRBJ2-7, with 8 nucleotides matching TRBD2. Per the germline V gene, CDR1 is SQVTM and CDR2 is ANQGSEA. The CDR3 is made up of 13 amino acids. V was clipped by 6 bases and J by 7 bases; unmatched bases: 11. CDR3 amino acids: CSVALGGRNEQYF. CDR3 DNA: TGCAGCGTCGCCCTCGGCGGGAGGAATGAGCAGTACTTC.

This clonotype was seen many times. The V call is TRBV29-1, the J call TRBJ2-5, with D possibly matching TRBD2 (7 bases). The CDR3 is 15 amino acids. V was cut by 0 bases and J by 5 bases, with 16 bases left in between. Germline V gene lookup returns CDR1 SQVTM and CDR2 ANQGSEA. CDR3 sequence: CSVEDPYGGQETQYF. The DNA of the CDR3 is TGCAGCGTTGAAGATCCGTACGGGGGGCAGGAGACCCAGTACTTC.

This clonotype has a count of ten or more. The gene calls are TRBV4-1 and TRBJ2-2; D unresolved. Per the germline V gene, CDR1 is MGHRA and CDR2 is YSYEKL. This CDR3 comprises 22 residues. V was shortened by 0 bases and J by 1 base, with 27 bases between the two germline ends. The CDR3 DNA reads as TGCGCCAGCAGCCAAGATAGATCTACAGTAGGATTACACCCCCTGAACACCGGGGAGCTGTTTTTT. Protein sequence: CASSQDRSTVGLHPLNTGELFF.

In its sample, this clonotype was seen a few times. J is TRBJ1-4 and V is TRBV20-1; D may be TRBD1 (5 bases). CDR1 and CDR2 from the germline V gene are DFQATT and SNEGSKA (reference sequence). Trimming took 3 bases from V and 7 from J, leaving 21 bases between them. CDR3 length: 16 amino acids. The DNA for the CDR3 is TGCAGTGCTAGTACGGGTGAGGGGCATATCCCTGAAAAACTGTTTTTT. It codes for CSASTGEGHIPEKLFF.

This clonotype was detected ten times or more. CDR3 coding DNA: TGTGCCAGCAGCCAAGGGGACACTCCCTACAATGAGCAGTTCTTC. Translating it yields CASSQGDTPYNEQFF. The V and J genes are TRBV3-1 and TRBJ2-1; a weak D match, TRBD1 (6 bases). There are 15 residues in the CDR3. Germline CDR1 reads LGHDT; CDR2 reads YNNKEL (reference sequence). Trimming removed 1 base at V and 2 bases at J, with 9 bases between.

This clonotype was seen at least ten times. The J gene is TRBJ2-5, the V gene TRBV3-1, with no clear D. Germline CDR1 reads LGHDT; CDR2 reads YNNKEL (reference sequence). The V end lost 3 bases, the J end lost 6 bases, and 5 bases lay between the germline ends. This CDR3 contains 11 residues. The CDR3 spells CASSHSQTQYF. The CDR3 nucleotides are TGTGCCAGCAGCCATTCCCAGACCCAGTACTTC.

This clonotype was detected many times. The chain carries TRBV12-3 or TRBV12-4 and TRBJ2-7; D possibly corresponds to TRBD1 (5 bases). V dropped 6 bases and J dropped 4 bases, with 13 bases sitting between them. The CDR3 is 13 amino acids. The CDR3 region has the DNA TGTGCCAGCAGAAGGACAACCCTTTACGAGCAGTACTTC. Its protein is CASRRTTLYEQYF.

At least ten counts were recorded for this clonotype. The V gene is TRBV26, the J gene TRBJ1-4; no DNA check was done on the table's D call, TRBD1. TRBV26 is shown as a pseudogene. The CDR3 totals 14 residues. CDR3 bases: TGTGCCAGCAGTTCCCCGGGGGGTAATGAAAAACTGTTTTTT. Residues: CASSSPGGNEKLFF.

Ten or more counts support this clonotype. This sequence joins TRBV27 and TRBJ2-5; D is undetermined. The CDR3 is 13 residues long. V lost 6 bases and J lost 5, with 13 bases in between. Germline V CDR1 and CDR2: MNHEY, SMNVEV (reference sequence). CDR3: CASSGILGETQYF. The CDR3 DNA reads TGTGCCAGCAGCGGAATTCTAGGGGAGACCCAGTACTTC.

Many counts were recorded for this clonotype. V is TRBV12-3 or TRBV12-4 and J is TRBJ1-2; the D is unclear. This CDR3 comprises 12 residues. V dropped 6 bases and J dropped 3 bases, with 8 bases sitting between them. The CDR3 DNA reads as TGTGCCAGCAGCCCTGACCACTATGGCTACACCTTC. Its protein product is CASSPDHYGYTF.

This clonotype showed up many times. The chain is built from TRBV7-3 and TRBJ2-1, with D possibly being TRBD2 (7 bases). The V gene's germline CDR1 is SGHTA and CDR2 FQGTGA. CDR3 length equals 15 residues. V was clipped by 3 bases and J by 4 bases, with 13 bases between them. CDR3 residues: CASSFAGAGYNEQFF. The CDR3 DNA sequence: TGTGCCAGCAGCTTCGCGGGGGCGGGATACAATGAGCAGTTCTTC.

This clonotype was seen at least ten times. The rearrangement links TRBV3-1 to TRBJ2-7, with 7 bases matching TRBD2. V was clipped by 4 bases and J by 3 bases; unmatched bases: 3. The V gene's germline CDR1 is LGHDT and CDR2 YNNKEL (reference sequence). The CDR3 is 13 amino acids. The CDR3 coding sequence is TGTGCCAGCAGCCCGGGGGGTTACTACGAGCAGTACTTC. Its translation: CASSPGGYYEQYF.

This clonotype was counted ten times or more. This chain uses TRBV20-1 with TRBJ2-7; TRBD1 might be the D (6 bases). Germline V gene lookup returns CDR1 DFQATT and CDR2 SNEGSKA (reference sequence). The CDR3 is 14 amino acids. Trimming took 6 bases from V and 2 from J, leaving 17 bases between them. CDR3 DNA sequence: TGCAGTGCGACCACAGGGCGTCCCCCCTACGAGCAGTACTTC. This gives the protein CSATTGRPPYEQYF.